A single TCR beta chain is shown here with its context. This clonotype was seen repeatedly, ten times or more. Which antigen it targets is not known. The record has no base qualities; no much larger clone is one base away. Libraries were prepared through multiplex PCR. This sample was sequenced with an Illumina HiSeq 4000. TCR beta libraries were built with iRepertoire HTBI primers and Arm-PCR amplification of CDR3 regions. Gel purification was performed on PCR products prior to sequencing. In the paper's pipeline: Gene usage analysis of CDR3 amino acid clonotypes relied on the 60 to 65 TRBV and 14 TRBJ segments identified across samples. COPE and FqMerger were used to merge the filtered high-quality paired reads into contigs. BLAST was used to align contigs to IMGT TRBV, TRBD and TRBJ reference genes, and CDR3 was defined according to IMGT. Clonotypes above 0.1% frequency were classified as highly expanded clones. Shannon entropy served as the measure of repertoire diversity, while the Gini coefficient captured V-J evenness. Clonotypes shared by more than one individual were considered public. Starting from the raw public reads, TCRdb applied fastp trimming at Q25, assembled clones with MiXCR and retained in-frame beta chains. Rows are unified per CDR3 protein, each entry keeping the most common DNA and genes. None of the V and J calls come from the authors' own analysis; TCRdb made them. The sample table lists over 500,000 distinct CDR3 sequences, less than 20% of them with a count of one. 15% to 20% of the sample is taken by the ten largest.

This specimen's time point label, per the study, means: newly diagnosed GD, antithyroid drugs for less than 3 months. For both TCR sequencing and RNA sequencing, RNA was extracted from PBMCs in TRIzol. Graves' disease was diagnosed according to American Thyroid Association guidelines. Recruitment of patients was carried out at an endocrinology department in Xi'an, China. From each patient, 7.5 to 9.5 milliliters of peripheral blood was collected into an EDTA anticoagulant tube. Ficoll Paque Plus density gradient separation was used to isolate PBMCs, and no further T cell sorting was performed. An Agilent 2100 Bioanalyzer and agarose gel were used to check RNA quality, and a NanoDrop 2000 was used to measure RNA concentration. Clipping removes 5 bases from V and 5 bases from J, with 7 as the unmatched junction base count. CDR1 SGHTA and CDR2 FQGNSA were looked up in the germline V gene. The CDR3 numbers 14 residues from cysteine through phenylalanine. The kept DNA is CDR3 alone, 42 bases in frame from the first base.

This sample is drawn from a study of regulatory T cells in long-lasting Graves disease (dated by TCRdb to about 2021). Broadly, across the study: Antithyroid drugs had been taken for less than 3 months by newly diagnosed Graves' disease patients. Patients with persistent Graves' disease were compared with patients with newly diagnosed Graves' disease using TCR sequencing and RNA sequencing of peripheral blood. The study was conducted in China and was registered as a clinical trial. A total of some 33 samples were covered by TCR sequencing, comprising approximately 13 persistent and approximately 20 newly diagnosed Graves' disease patients. General conclusions and limits of the study: More public clonotypes were shared among persistent patients (2,741) than among newly diagnosed patients (966). The small sample size was acknowledged by the authors as a limitation that may reduce accuracy. Because the primary lesion, thyroid tissue, could not be accessed, the study looked at peripheral blood alone. Preferential use of TRBV28, TRBJ1-2 and TRBJ2-5 was observed in persistent disease, whereas TRBV20-1 and TRBJ2-1 were favored in newly diagnosed disease. Sequencing and analysis were limited to the TCR beta chain. Compared with newly diagnosed patients, persistent Graves' disease patients had lower TCR Shannon entropy and fewer highly expanded clones, which suggests clonal expansion.

These same records also appear under a second study, on T cells in Graves' hyperthyroidism and ophthalmopathy. As the second publication notes: Stable Graves' hyperthyroidism was defined as no progression to ophthalmopathy during 18 months of follow-up. Hyperthyroidism patients were newly diagnosed, with disease duration under 2 months, and aged 18 to 65 years. Exclusion was applied to patients with uncontrolled infections, other autoimmune diseases, pregnancy or lactation. Diagnoses were based on clinical symptoms, serum thyroxine and TRAb, thyroid ultrasound and orbital computed tomography. The first round of RT-PCR for the TCR CDR3 was performed with the HTBI primer set and the Qiagen OneStep RT-PCR kit. Most expanded thyroid clonotypes (frequency above 0.001) were also detected in blood, suggesting blood repertoires may reflect thyroid immune responses. A 13 V-J signature model separated ophthalmopathy from stable hyperthyroidism, with around 90% sensitivity and 81.08% specificity in cross-validation and 80%/75% in testing. In validation, progression to ophthalmopathy was predicted by the model with more than 65% sensitivity and just over 72% specificity, a median of approximately 6.5 months before onset. A discovery cohort of about 95 patients, about 44 with Graves' ophthalmopathy and about 60 with stable Graves' hyperthyroidism, was used to find distinguishing TCR V-J signatures. An independent validation cohort of under 20 hyperthyroidism patients and over 15 patients who later progressed to ophthalmopathy tested prospective prediction of ophthalmopathy. For training and testing, the roughly 97 patients in the discovery cohort were randomly divided in a 7:3 ratio. Thyroid tissue and blood T-cell repertoires from six or seven Graves' hyperthyroidism patients were also compared in the study. After blood sampling, hyperthyroidism patients were treated with methimazole at a starting dose of 30 mg daily, and ophthalmopathy patients were treated with high-dose intravenous methylprednisolone. The libraries were constructed in a second round of multiplex PCR and then size-selected and purified. Paired-end sequencing of the libraries was performed with 100 bp reads on an Illumina HiSeq2000. SOAPnuke was used to process the raw data, with reads discarded if the reads contained adapters or uncalled bases, had a mean Phred below 15, or lacked an exact constant-primer or identifier match. High-quality paired reads were merged with COPE v1.2.5, and unique nucleotide sequences were defined as clonotypes. Clonotypes were aligned to IMGT TRBV, TRBD and TRBJ reference segments using MiTCR v1.1. Analysis was restricted to V-J combinations with a frequency above 0.0001, which covered 98% to 99.2% of repertoires. The TCS score was defined as the ratio of F50 (clonal expansion) to E x V (chaos), calculated using BLOSUM62-based TCRdist between CDR3 peptides within each V-J. Welch's t-statistics and random forest reduced around 520 V-J features to fewer than 15, which were used in a naive Bayes classifier (R e1071). No statistical method was used to set the sample size in advance, and investigators knew the group allocation. The paper reports TCR Vbeta CDR3 sequencing of some 140 peripheral blood samples: approximately 41 ophthalmopathy, approximately 74 hyperthyroidism and around 17 progressor patients.

The sequence came from a woman aged 30 to 39 with Graves disease. Donor details come from another sample of the same person, matched by shared clones. The sequence joins TRBV7-2 to TRBJ2-7, with 9 bases in between that match TRBD1. This specimen was peripheral blood mononuclear cells (PBMCs), taken at new diagnosis, from a patient treated with antithyroid drugs. The bases are TGTGCCAGCAGCAGCCGGGACAGGGTCCACGAGCAGTACTTC. Translation gives CASSSRDRVHEQYF.